This T cell receptor beta chain emerged from a study of shared clonotypes between healthy human individuals. Assay: immunoSEQ multiplex PCR; the TCRdb copy retains only in-frame clones and omits some. The data contain some 450,000 clones, roughly three quarters of them seen just once; the ten biggest clones take up 12%. The CDR3 has 13 residues. Sequenced input: PBMCs. The sequence was collected from a woman aged 40 to 49 in good health. Some clones in this sample may be carry-over from other donors' samples. The chain is built from TRBV21-1 and TRBJ1-4; TRBD1 was called by the table and not checked on the DNA. TRBV21-1 constitutes a pseudogene. The CDR3: CARGRTGREKLFF. CDR3 sequence (DNA): TGTGCCCGGGGCCGGACAGGGCGTGAAAAACTGTTTTTT.